This T cell receptor beta chain was sequenced for a study of blood T cell repertoires in COVID-19. All exposed participants met a person with COVID-19 within 2 weeks before entering the study. Original methodology: Estimated nucleated cell counts came from reference gene primer amplification. Assay used: immunoSEQ multiplex PCR; TCRdb lists only in-frame clones, some missing. The V and J calls and clone size are taken from that table; D and trimming were inferred from the DNA. Here the sample spans 350,000 to 400,000 clones, about 89% being singletons. Germline loops: CDR1 MNHEY, CDR2 SMNVEV (reference sequence). The CDR3 is made up of 18 amino acids. V was clipped by 5 bases and J by 4 bases, with 26 bases between them.

The chain is built from TRBV27 and TRBJ1-2; D is possibly TRBD1 (6 bases). The sequence came from a woman between 40 and 50 years old who had been exposed to COVID-19. Sequencing used PBMCs or T cells enriched from blood (not recorded which). The CDR3, as DNA: TGTGCCAGCAGTCCAATAGATGGGGACACCCGAAGAAGCTATGGCTACACCTTC. Translating it yields CASSPIDGDTRRSYGYTF.